The rows below give T cell receptor beta chains drawn from one sample of a study of blood T cell repertoires in COVID-19. Profiling relied on immunoSEQ multiplex PCR, and the TCRdb table lists in-frame clones only, not all of them. There are a few hundred thousand clones in the sample; about 88% occur only once, and approximately 1.6% lies in the top ten. The source material was peripheral blood. The source is a man in his 70s with acute or convalescent COVID-19. Both conserved end residues are part of each CDR3. A D gene is named only where the DNA matches it firmly. Clone size is not always given. Where it is, it says once, few, many or a class for expanded clones.

cdr3_nt cdr3_aa j_call d_call v_call clone_size
TGCAGCGCAGGGACAAGACCCTACGAGCAGTACTTC CSAGTRPYEQYF TRBJ2-7 - TRBV29-1 -
TGTGCCAGCACTCCTCCCGGGAACCAAGAGACCCAGTACTTC CASTPPGNQETQYF TRBJ2-5 - TRBV27 -
TGTGCCAGCAGCCAAGATGAGGGTCTTGGCTACACCTTC CASSQDEGLGYTF TRBJ1-2 - TRBV14 -
TGTGCCAGCAGCTTAGCTTCCCCGGGACAGGGGATTTACGAGCAGTACTTC CASSLASPGQGIYEQYF TRBJ2-7 TRBD1 TRBV7-6 -
TGTGCCAGCAGCTTAGCGGGACCTTCGAACACCGGGGAGCTGTTTTTT CASSLAGPSNTGELFF TRBJ2-2 TRBD2 TRBV5-5 -
TGTGCCAGCAGCAGTCAAACCAGGGGCCCAGCTGAAGCTTTCTTT CASSSQTRGPAEAFF TRBJ1-1 - TRBV11-2 -
TGTGCCAGCAGAACCCTAGAATGTCGTACGATACGGAATGAGCAGTTCTTC CASRTLECRTIRNEQFF TRBJ2-1 - TRBV9 -
TGCGCCAGCAAGGCTGGGGGGGATCAGCCCCAGCATTTT CASKAGGDQPQHF TRBJ1-5 - TRBV5-1 -
TGTGCCAGCTCACCAATGACTAGCTCCTACAATGAGCAGTTCTTC CASSPMTSSYNEQFF TRBJ2-1 - TRBV18 -
TGTGCCATCCGGAGCGGGAGTGACACCGGGGAGCTGTTTTTT CAIRSGSDTGELFF TRBJ2-2 TRBD2 TRBV19 -
TGTGCCAGTACTGGCGGAAGCTCCTACGAGCAGTACTTC CASTGGSSYEQYF TRBJ2-7 - TRBV19 -
TGTGCCAGCAGGACAGCCACAGGGTCCTCCTACGAGCAGTACTTC CASRTATGSSYEQYF TRBJ2-7 - TRBV6-5 -
TGTGCCAGCAGTTCAACCGGGACAGGGGTTTATGGCTACACCTTC CASSSTGTGVYGYTF TRBJ1-2 TRBD1 TRBV28 -
TGTGCCAGCAGCTTAGTAGAGGGTTACGAGCAGTACTTC CASSLVEGYEQYF TRBJ2-7 - TRBV7-2 -
TGTGCCATCAGTGATAAGGACAGGGGGTACAATGAGCAGTTCTTC CAISDKDRGYNEQFF TRBJ2-1 TRBD1 TRBV10-3 -
TGCAGTGCTAGTTCGGTGACACGGACCTACGAGCAGTACTTC CSASSVTRTYEQYF TRBJ2-7 - TRBV20-1 -
TGTGCCATCAGTGACACAGTGAACACTGAAGCTTTCTTT CAISDTVNTEAFF TRBJ1-1 - TRBV10-3 -
TGTGCCAGCAGCCAAAGTTTGGCCGGGACTAGACAAGAGACCCAGTACTTC CASSQSLAGTRQETQYF TRBJ2-5 TRBD2 TRBV3-1/TRBV3-2 once
TGTGCCAGCAGCCAGCTCGGTTCCTACAATGAGCAGTTCTTC CASSQLGSYNEQFF TRBJ2-1 - TRBV3-1/TRBV3-2 -
TGTGCCAGTAGCTCCAGGATTAATTCACCCCTCCACTTT CASSSRINSPLHF TRBJ1-6 - TRBV19 few
TGTGCCAGCAGCCTTCGGGGACAGGCAACTAATGAAAAACTGTTTTTT CASSLRGQATNEKLFF TRBJ1-4 TRBD1 TRBV3-1/TRBV3-2 once
TGTGCCAGCAGCCCCAGATTGGGACAGGGAGTCAGCAACAATCAGCCCCAGCATTTT CASSPRLGQGVSNNQPQHF TRBJ1-5 TRBD1 TRBV2 -
TGTGCCAGCAGCCCCTCGCGGCAGGGGTTCAACTATGGCTACACCTTC CASSPSRQGFNYGYTF TRBJ1-2 - TRBV13 -
TGTGCCATCACCGCGGACAAAGATCAGCCCCAGCATTTT CAITADKDQPQHF TRBJ1-5 - TRBV10-3 -
TGTGCTAGTGGTTTGGTATTGGGGGACAGGGCCACTGAAGCTTTCTTT CASGLVLGDRATEAFF TRBJ1-1 TRBD1 TRBV12-5 -
TGTGCCAGCAGTTCAGACAGGGGCGACACTGAAGCTTTCTTT CASSSDRGDTEAFF TRBJ1-1 TRBD1 TRBV6-5 -
TGTGCCAGCAGTTCCGAAGGGGGCGGATACAATGAGCAGTTCTTC CASSSEGGGYNEQFF TRBJ2-1 TRBD1 TRBV28 -
TGTGCCAGCTCACCAAGGTTGATAGCGGGATCCTACGAGCAGTACTTC CASSPRLIAGSYEQYF TRBJ2-7 TRBD2 TRBV18 -
TGTGCCAGCAGCCCCCCCACAGGGGGCTCCTACGAGCAGTACTTC CASSPPTGGSYEQYF TRBJ2-7 TRBD1 TRBV7-9 -
TGTGCCATCAGTGAGTCGACAGTTGAGCAGTTCTTC CAISESTVEQFF TRBJ2-1 - TRBV10-3 -
TGTGCCAGCAGTTTTCAGGGGGCGACGGCCAAAAACATTCAGTACTTC CASSFQGATAKNIQYF TRBJ2-4 TRBD1 TRBV27 -
TGTGCCAGCAGCCCCGACTATTCTTCCTACAATGAGCAGTTCTTC CASSPDYSSYNEQFF TRBJ2-1 - TRBV11-2 once
TGTGCCAGCAGCTACCCGGGACTAGCGGGAGGAGCCGGGGAGCTGTTTTTT CASSYPGLAGGAGELFF TRBJ2-2 TRBD2 TRBV7-8 once
TGTGCCAGCAGCGATCGACTAGCGGGAAGTGAGCAGTTCTTC CASSDRLAGSEQFF TRBJ2-1 TRBD2 TRBV7-2 few
TGTGCCAGCTCCCGGGACAGGGCTGAGCAGTTCTTC CASSRDRAEQFF TRBJ2-1 TRBD1 TRBV18 -
TGTGCCAGTTTAGCCGCTCGTGAGCAGTTCTTC CASLAAREQFF TRBJ2-1 - TRBV10-3 once
TGTGCCAGCAGCTTTGCGGGAGGAGCCCACGAGCAGTACTTC CASSFAGGAHEQYF TRBJ2-7 TRBD2 TRBV7-8 -
TGTGCCAGTAGTGAACTACAGGGGAACACCGGGGAGCTGTTTTTT CASSELQGNTGELFF TRBJ2-2 - TRBV19 -
TGTGCCAGCTCACCGACCATTGGGACAGGGGTGAACACTGAAGCTTTCTTT CASSPTIGTGVNTEAFF TRBJ1-1 TRBD1 TRBV18 -
TGTGCCAGCAGTGGGAGGGTGGGGAACACTGAAGCTTTCTTT CASSGRVGNTEAFF TRBJ1-1 - TRBV2 -
TGTGCCAGCAGTGGTCTTTTCGGGGGTGGCTACACCTTC CASSGLFGGGYTF TRBJ1-2 - TRBV2 -
TGCGCCAGCAGCCGGGACAGGGCCAGTAATGAAAAACTGTTTTTT CASSRDRASNEKLFF TRBJ1-4 TRBD1 TRBV5-1 once
TGTGCCAGTAGTTCGAAGGGACAGGGGGCTAATCAGCCCCAGCATTTT CASSSKGQGANQPQHF TRBJ1-5 TRBD1 TRBV19 -
TGTGCCAGCAGTTTGGCTAGCGGGGTAACCTACGAGCAGTACTTC CASSLASGVTYEQYF TRBJ2-7 TRBD2 TRBV28 -
TGTGCCAGTAGACTAGCGGGACTGAACACCGGGGAGCTGTTTTTT CASRLAGLNTGELFF TRBJ2-2 TRBD2 TRBV19 -
TGTGCCACCACCAACGCGCAAAACACAGATACGCAGTATTTT CATTNAQNTDTQYF TRBJ2-3 - TRBV15 -
TGTGCCAGCAGCGTCGGACAGGGGGCGTTAACCGGGGAGCTGTTTTTT CASSVGQGALTGELFF TRBJ2-2 TRBD1 TRBV9 -
TGTGCCAGCAGTTACATGGGACAGGGATTAGCTTTCTTT CASSYMGQGLAFF TRBJ1-1 TRBD1 TRBV6-6 -
TGCGCCAGCAGCTACGACAGGGCCCCGAACACTGAAGCTTTCTTT CASSYDRAPNTEAFF TRBJ1-1 TRBD1 TRBV5-1 -